This is a list of T cell receptor beta chains from one sample in a study of STAT5B mutations in CD4+ large granular lymphocyte leukemia. The assay was immunoSEQ multiplex PCR, and TCRdb's table has in-frame clones only and misses some. The data show about 22,000 clones, with around 76% seen just once and 0.42% held by the top ten. Sequenced input: CD4+ T cells from blood buffy coats. The source of these receptors is a human donor in good health. Each CDR3 is given with its conserved first and last residue. A D gene is named only where the DNA matches it firmly. The size entry is marked missing in some rows and otherwise reads once, few, many or a size class.

j_call clone_size d_call v_call cdr3_aa cdr3_nt
TRBJ1-1 - - TRBV7-2 CASSLDQGKKAFF TGTGCCAGCAGCTTAGATCAGGGCAAAAAAGCTTTCTTT
TRBJ2-5 - TRBD2 TRBV20-1 CSPGGQETQYF TGCAGCCCCGGGGGGCAAGAGACCCAGTACTTC
TRBJ1-5 few - TRBV4-2 CASSRDTTLSNQPQHF TGTGCCAGCAGCCGAGACACTACTCTTAGCAATCAGCCCCAGCATTTT
TRBJ2-4 few TRBD2 TRBV19 CATREGEAAKNIQYF TGTGCCACCCGGGAGGGGGAAGCAGCCAAAAACATTCAGTACTTC
TRBJ2-7 - - TRBV4-3 CASSQEPGTSSYEQYF TGCGCCAGCAGCCAAGAACCCGGGACAAGCTCCTACGAGCAGTACTTC
TRBJ2-4 - - TRBV7-2 CASSSFRDSIQYF TGTGCCAGCAGCTCGTTCCGGGACTCTATTCAGTACTTC
TRBJ1-6 - - TRBV6-6 CASSYVGINSPLHF TGTGCCAGCAGTTACGTGGGGATTAATTCACCCCTCCACTTT
TRBJ1-2 few - TRBV2 CASSRGNYGYTF TGTGCCAGCAGCAGGGGAAACTATGGCTACACCTTC
TRBJ1-3 - - TRBV9 CASSVGPLSSGNTIYF TGTGCCAGCAGCGTAGGACCGCTATCCTCTGGAAACACCATATATTTT
TRBJ2-7 - TRBD2 TRBV5-8 CASSLSGNKYEQYF TGTGCCAGCAGCTTGAGCGGGAATAAATACGAGCAGTACTTC
TRBJ2-7 - - TRBV28 CASSPTGPIYEQYF TGTGCCAGCAGTCCGACGGGCCCAATATACGAGCAGTACTTC
TRBJ2-3 - - TRBV30 CAWRPRGLVTDTQYF TGTGCCTGGAGACCCCGAGGTTTAGTGACAGATACGCAGTATTTT
TRBJ2-7 - - TRBV18 CASSRAQEDEQYF TGTGCCAGCTCACGGGCCCAGGAAGACGAGCAGTACTTC
TRBJ2-7 - TRBD1 TRBV5-8 CASSSGQGLREQYF TGTGCCAGCAGCTCGGGACAGGGTTTGAGGGAGCAGTACTTC
TRBJ2-5 - - TRBV7-2 CASSLSRGVETQYF TGTGCCAGCAGCCTATCTAGGGGGGTAGAGACCCAGTACTTC
TRBJ1-1 once - TRBV29-1 CSVEGGGNTEAFF TGCAGCGTTGAAGGGGGGGGAAACACTGAAGCTTTCTTT
TRBJ1-1 - - TRBV9 CASSVGIGDTEAFF TGTGCCAGCAGCGTAGGGATTGGGGACACTGAAGCTTTCTTT
TRBJ2-1 once - TRBV27 CASTFTPPGEQFF TGTGCCAGCACGTTTACCCCACCCGGTGAGCAGTTCTTC
TRBJ2-2 - - TRBV6-5 CASRPPVWNTGELFF TGTGCCAGCAGACCCCCTGTGTGGAACACCGGGGAGCTGTTTTTT
TRBJ2-2 - TRBD1 TRBV28 CASRQQGYTGELFF TGTGCCAGCAGACAACAGGGGTACACCGGGGAGCTGTTTTTT
TRBJ2-7 - - TRBV5-1 CASSLDTVYEQYF TGCGCCAGCAGCTTGGATACAGTATACGAGCAGTACTTC
TRBJ2-7 - - TRBV19 CASSMIWGESSYEQYF TGTGCCAGTAGTATGATTTGGGGGGAGAGCTCCTACGAGCAGTACTTC
TRBJ1-4 - - TRBV2 CASKTGRLEEKLFF TGTGCCAGCAAAACAGGGCGATTGGAAGAAAAACTGTTTTTT
TRBJ2-5 - - TRBV7-2 CASSLSETQYF TGTGCCAGCAGCTTATCGGAGACCCAGTACTTC
TRBJ2-5 - - TRBV10-3 CAHTPFANRDSYQETQYF TGTGCCCATACCCCTTTCGCTAACAGGGACTCTTACCAAGAGACCCAGTACTTC
TRBJ2-5 - - TRBV5-1 CASSLVSASRETQYF TGCGCCAGCAGCTTGGTATCAGCATCTCGGGAGACCCAGTACTTC
TRBJ2-7 - - TRBV19 CASSIGPRQVGYEQYF TGTGCCAGTAGTATAGGCCCCAGGCAAGTTGGCTACGAGCAGTACTTC
TRBJ2-7 - - TRBV4-3 CASSQDGREQYF TGCGCCAGCAGCCAAGATGGCCGCGAGCAGTACTTC
TRBJ1-3 - - TRBV6-1 CASTERGNTIYF TGTGCCAGCACCGAGAGGGGAAACACCATATATTTT
TRBJ2-7 once TRBD2 TRBV7-2 CASSLTSPFYEQYF TGTGCCAGCAGCCTGACTAGCCCTTTCTACGAGCAGTACTTC
TRBJ2-3 - TRBD2 TRBV4-2 CASSSAGGSDTQYF TGTGCCAGCAGCTCAGCGGGGGGGTCAGATACGCAGTATTTT
TRBJ1-1 - - TRBV29-1 CSAALGVGTEAFF TGCAGCGCAGCGCTAGGAGTCGGCACTGAAGCTTTCTTT
TRBJ1-3 - - TRBV6-6 CASSAPGGNTIYF TGTGCCAGCAGTGCCCCGGGGGGAAACACCATATATTTT
TRBJ2-2 once - TRBV7-9 CASSSSGTGELFF TGTGCCAGCAGCTCTTCCGGGACCGGGGAGCTGTTTTTT
TRBJ1-5 - TRBD1 TRBV30 CARPTGTGEISNQPQHF TGTGCGCGGCCTACCGGGACAGGTGAAATAAGCAATCAGCCCCAGCATTTT
TRBJ2-3 - - TRBV11-2 CASSWTPRDTQYF TGTGCCAGCAGCTGGACGCCGAGAGATACGCAGTATTTT
TRBJ1-2 - - TRBV27 CARMGGTVHGYTF TGTGCCAGAATGGGGGGGACCGTACATGGCTACACCTTC
TRBJ2-7 - - TRBV27 CASSLTLTSYEQYF TGTGCCAGCAGTTTAACGCTAACTTCCTACGAGCAGTACTTC
TRBJ1-2 - TRBD1 TRBV6-5 CASSYLRTGGGYGYTF TGTGCCAGCAGTTACTTGCGGACAGGGGGCGGGTATGGCTACACCTTC
TRBJ1-2 - TRBD1 TRBV11-2 CASSNTGVNYGYTF TGTGCCAGCAGTAATACAGGGGTGAACTATGGCTACACCTTC
TRBJ2-3 - - TRBV7-2 CASSPSTDTQYF TGTGCCAGCAGCCCTAGCACAGATACGCAGTATTTT
TRBJ1-1 - - TRBV7-6 CASSPLGMNTEAFF TGTGCCAGCAGCCCACTTGGAATGAACACTGAAGCTTTCTTT
TRBJ2-5 - - TRBV27 CASSLGTGRGETQYF TGTGCCAGCAGTTTAGGAACAGGGCGAGGCGAGACCCAGTACTTC